Following are 21 T cell receptor beta chains from one sample sequenced in a study of cytomegalovirus exposure and HLA in healthy donors. PCR primers comprised 60 Vbeta and 13 Jbeta primers. Sequencing was performed with immunoSEQ multiplex PCR; in TCRdb, only in-frame clones are kept and a portion is missing. The data show 120,000 to 150,000 clones, roughly 65% seen once. Sequencing was performed on PBMCs. The receptors derive from a woman aged 30 to 39 in good health and CMV-seronegative.

V usage is TRBV5-5 and J usage is TRBJ2-2, with a weak D call TRBD1 (5 bases). The CDR3 consists of 15 residues. From germline, CDR1 is SGHKS and CDR2 YYEKEE (reference sequence). V was cut by 0 bases and J by 6 bases, with 12 bases left in between. Here the CDR3 DNA reads TGTGCCAGCAGCTTGGTAGGGGTCAGGGCCGGGGAGCTGTTTTTT. Residues: CASSLVGVRAGELFF.

The chain employs TRBV6-6 and TRBJ2-7; 12 bases map to TRBD2. V dropped 8 bases and J dropped 3; count of bases not matched to a gene: 2. CDR1 and CDR2 (germline): MNHNY, SVGAGI (reference sequence). The CDR3 is made up of 13 amino acids. CDR3 nucleotide sequence: TGTGCCAGCGGACTAGCGGGGAACTACGAGCAGTACTTC. Translation: CASGLAGNYEQYF.

The chain combines TRBV19 with TRBJ1-1, with D tentatively TRBD1 (6 bases). Germline loops: CDR1 LNHDA, CDR2 SQIVND (reference sequence). This CDR3 is 13 amino acids long. V was trimmed by 3 bases and J by 1 base, leaving 6 bases between them. The CDR3 loop reads CASSMTGNTEAFF. For the CDR3, the DNA is TGTGCCAGTAGTATGACAGGGAACACTGAAGCTTTCTTT. Combining the CDR3 with reference TRBV19 and TRBJ1-1 gives the whole variable domain DGGITQSPKYLFRKEGQNVTLSCEQNLNHDAMYWYRQDPGQGLRLIYYSQIVNDFQKGDIAEGYSVSREKKESFPLTVTSAQKNPTAFYLCASSMTGNTEAFFGQGTRLTVV.

The table lists this clone with a few counts. The J gene is TRBJ1-5, the V gene TRBV5-6, with 7 positions matching TRBD1. J gave up 2 bases and V 4 bases, and 9 bases lay outside the gene matches. The germline V gene has CDR1 SGHDT and CDR2 YYEEEE. This CDR3 spans 16 amino acids. This CDR3 is CASSPRQGWCNQPQHF. The CDR3 coding sequence is TGTGCCAGCAGCCCCCGACAGGGTTGGTGCAATCAGCCCCAGCATTTT. Drawing the rest from reference TRBV5-6 and TRBJ1-5, the complete variable domain is DAGVTQSPTHLIKTRGQQVTLRCSPKSGHDTVSWYQQALGQGPQFIFQYYEEEERQRGNFPDRFSGHQFPNYSSELNVNALLLGDSALYLCASSPRQGWCNQPQHFGDGTRLSIL.

The genes are TRBV6-5 and TRBJ2-5; TRBD1 matches 9 bases. The germline V gene has CDR1 MNHEY and CDR2 SVGAGI. With 5 bases clipped from V and 5 bases from J, the junction kept 9 bases outside the gene matches. There are 15 residues in the CDR3. The CDR3 region is CASSIYRGLGETQYF. The CDR3 DNA follows: TGTGCCAGCAGTATATACAGGGGGCTCGGGGAGACCCAGTACTTC.

This chain connects TRBV6-5 to TRBJ1-2; D gene uncertain. This CDR3 has 11 residues. CDR1 is MNHEY and CDR2 is SVGAGI in the germline V gene. The V end was cut by 2 bases, the J end by 8 bases, with 6 bases between. CDR3 nucleotides: TGTGCCAGCAGTTACGCGGGAGGCTACACCTTC. It is translated as CASSYAGGYTF.

The table lists this clone with a few counts. The rearrangement links TRBV6-5 to TRBJ2-3; D might be TRBD1 (5 bases). Looked up from germline, CDR1 is MNHEY and CDR2 is SVGAGI. This CDR3 has 15 residues. V was clipped by 7 bases and J by 1 base, with 15 bases between them. The CDR3 region is CASIPRDPGTDTQYF. The CDR3 DNA is TGTGCCAGCATCCCCAGGGATCCGGGCACAGATACGCAGTATTTT.

This clone was counted between two and nine times. V usage is TRBV6-1 and J usage is TRBJ1-5; maybe TRBD1 (5 bases). Per germline, CDR1 MNHNS and CDR2 SASEGT. CDR3 length: 15 amino acids. V dropped 3 bases and J dropped 3 bases, with 12 bases sitting between them. The CDR3 region has the DNA TGTGCCAGCAGTGATTCTGGGGCCTTCAATCAGCCCCAGCATTTT. Translation: CASSDSGAFNQPQHF.

With respect to this clone: One end of the junction is discordant with germline, which a read error may explain. Other nucleotide sequences from this sample produce the same CDR3. J is TRBJ1-1 and V is TRBV9, with TRBD1 matching 10 bases. Germline assignment: CDR1 SGDLS and CDR2 YYNGEE. The CDR3 sequence is 16 residues long. In nucleotides, the CDR3 is TGTGCCAACAGCCCCAACCGGGACAGGGGATCCGCTGAAGCCTTCTTT. Its protein product is CANSPNRDRGSAEAFF.

The chain joins TRBV6-5 to TRBJ2-5; D possibly corresponds to TRBD2 (5 bases). Trimming pared 5 bases from V and 5 bases from J, leaving 12 bases between. The CDR3 consists of 13 residues. From germline, CDR1 is MNHEY and CDR2 SVGAGI. CDR3 region: CASSRGPWETQYF. In nucleotides, the CDR3 is TGTGCCAGCAGTCGAGGGCCTTGGGAGACCCAGTACTTC.

The chain couples TRBV6-6 to TRBJ1-2; possibly TRBD1 for D (6 bases). Germline CDR1 reads MNHNY; CDR2 reads SVGAGI (reference sequence). The germline V and J ends were trimmed by 6 bases and 1 base, with 9 bases remaining between them. The CDR3 runs to 13 residues. The CDR3 coding sequence is TGTGCCAGCAGCCGACAGGTTAACTATGGCTACACCTTC. Translation gives CASSRQVNYGYTF.

CDR3 bases: TGTGCCAGCAGCGTAGCCCTAGAGGGCAACAATGAGCAGTTCTTC. Protein: CASSVALEGNNEQFF. The chain couples TRBV9 to TRBJ2-1; possibly TRBD2 for D (5 bases). Germline V gene data show CDR1 as SGDLS and CDR2 as YYNGEE. CDR3 length equals 15 residues. V shed 0 bases and J shed 5 bases, with 12 bases lying between them. Filled out from reference TRBV9 and TRBJ2-1, the complete variable domain reads DSGVTQTPKHLITATGQRVTLRCSPRSGDLSVYWYQQSLDQGLQFLIQYYNGEERAKGNILERFSAQQFPDLHSELNLSSLELGDSALYFCASSVALEGNNEQFFGPGTRLTVL.

The gene calls are TRBV5-8 and TRBJ2-4; TRBD2 might be the D (6 bases). This CDR3 spans 15 amino acids. Germline loops: CDR1 SGHTS, CDR2 YDEGEE. V lost 4 bases, J lost 0 bases, and 11 bases lay in between. The CDR3 sequence is CASSPGTLAKNIQYF. Written as DNA, the CDR3 is TGTGCCAGCAGCCCCGGGACTCTAGCCAAAAACATTCAGTACTTC.

This chain connects TRBV6-6 to TRBJ1-2; 7 bases fit TRBD1. There are 11 residues in the CDR3. V was clipped by 8 bases and J by 7 bases; unmatched bases: 4. The V gene's germline CDR1 is MNHNY and CDR2 SVGAGI (reference sequence). CDR3 sequence reads: CASRTGAGYTF. CDR3 DNA sequence: TGTGCCAGCCGGACAGGAGCTGGCTACACCTTC.

The J gene is TRBJ1-1, the V gene TRBV5-1; 9 nucleotides agree with TRBD1. Germline CDR1 reads SGHRS; CDR2 reads YFSETQ. The CDR3 sequence is 14 residues long. V shed 3 bases and J 2 bases; nucleotides not matched to a gene: 2. The DNA for the CDR3 is TGCGCCAGCAGCTGGGACAGGGAAAACACTGAAGCTTTCTTT. Its protein product is CASSWDRENTEAFF.

The rearrangement uses TRBV5-1 and TRBJ1-4; 8 bases line up with TRBD1. The trim removed 5 bases at V and 4 bases at J, leaving 7 bases unmatched. The V gene's germline CDR1 is SGHRS and CDR2 YFSETQ. The length of the CDR3 is 15 residues. The CDR3 loop is CASSRTGYGNEKLFF. The CDR3 bases are TGCGCCAGCAGTAGGACAGGGTACGGTAATGAAAAACTGTTTTTT.

The chain has TRBV6-5 and TRBJ1-5, with D tentatively TRBD1 (6 bases). Looked up from germline, CDR1 is MNHEY and CDR2 is SVGAGI. CDR3 length: 14 amino acids. V was clipped by 2 bases and J by 2 bases, with 7 bases between them. The chain's CDR3 is CASSYDRRNQPQHF. CDR3 nucleotide sequence: TGTGCCAGCAGTTACGACAGGCGCAATCAGCCCCAGCATTTT.

The chain recombines TRBV18 with TRBJ2-1; TRBD1 agrees at 8 bases. The CDR3 sequence is 14 residues long. Germline lookup yields CDR1 KGHSH and CDR2 LQKENI. V was pared by 5 bases and J by 4 bases, with 4 bases of the junction left unmatched. This CDR3 is CASSKQGEYNEQFF. The CDR3 bases are TGTGCCAGCTCAAAACAGGGGGAATACAATGAGCAGTTCTTC.

This chain connects TRBV11-2 to TRBJ1-5; 8 bases are shared with TRBD1. Per the germline V gene, CDR1 is SGHAT and CDR2 is FQNNGV. J lost 6 bases, V lost 5 bases, and 15 bases had no gene match. The CDR3 spans 17 residues. CDR3 bases: TGTGCCAGCAGCATGGCAGGGGCAGGGGGCGTTGGTCAGCCCCAGCATTTT. Amino acids: CASSMAGAGGVGQPQHF.

This clone has a single count. This sequence joins TRBV7-9 and TRBJ2-2; D gene unclear. Germline-derived CDR1 and CDR2 are SEHNR and FQNEAQ (reference sequence). V was cut by 5 bases and J by 5 bases, with 12 bases left in between. The CDR3 runs to 14 residues. In DNA form, the CDR3 reads TGTGCCAGCAGCCAACCCCCCCAGACCGGGGAGCTGTTTTTT. This gives the protein CASSQPPQTGELFF.

The V and J genes are TRBV10-1 and TRBJ1-1; D not certain. V was clipped by 5 bases and J by 3 bases, with 13 bases between them. The CDR3 length is 14 residues. CDR1 is WNHNN and CDR2 is SYGVQD in the germline V gene (reference sequence). DNA of the CDR3: TGCGCCAGCAGTAGGAGAACTCTGGACACTGAAGCTTTCTTT. This translates into CASSRRTLDTEAFF.